This T cell receptor (beta chain) was documented in a study of technical replicates of blood from a handful of donors. Repertoires were generated with immunoSEQ multiplex PCR, while TCRdb's copy carries only in-frame clones and drops some. The repertoire consists of about 75,000 clones, with approximately 97% occurring once and the leading ten covering 0.25% to 0.3%. The CDR3 has 17 residues. Looked up from germline, CDR1 is WNHNN and CDR2 is SYGVQD (reference sequence). V was pared by 4 bases and J by 1 base, with 16 bases between. The source of this sequence is a human donor in good health. Sequencing was carried out using T cells isolated from PBMCs. The chain joins TRBV10-1 to TRBJ2-2, with a weak D call TRBD1 (6 bases). Here the CDR3 DNA reads TGCGCCAGCAGTGCCTATTCCGGGACACTGAACACCGGGGAGCTGTTTTTT. It is translated as CASSAYSGTLNTGELFF.